A single sample is the source of the 2 T cell receptor beta chains below, sequenced in a study of OX40 agonist ivuxolimab in advanced cancers. Clones were sequenced by immunoSEQ multiplex PCR, and TCRdb holds only the in-frame ones, with some missing. The sample lists tens of thousands of clones, almost 85% seen once, with roughly 30% in the top ten. The source material was CD4+ or CD8+ T cells sorted from blood, sampled in a trial of the OX40 agonist ivuxolimab. These receptor sequences come from an adult with an advanced solid tumor such as melanoma, head and neck, liver or kidney cancer.

This chain links TRBV19 with TRBJ1-3; possible D gene TRBD1, 5 bases. The CDR3 is made up of 15 amino acids. CDR1 is LNHDA, CDR2 SQIVND, per germline (reference sequence). V shed 3 bases and J shed 4 bases, with 13 bases lying between them. The CDR3 coding sequence is TGTGCCAGTAGTATCTCAACAGGCCCGGGAAACACCATATATTTT. This encodes CASSISTGPGNTIYF. The variable domain in full, with the rest retrieved from reference TRBV19 and TRBJ1-3, is DGGITQSPKYLFRKEGQNVTLSCEQNLNHDAMYWYRQDPGQGLRLIYYSQIVNDFQKGDIAEGYSVSREKKESFPLTVTSAQKNPTAFYLCASSISTGPGNTIYFGEGSWLTVV.

The chain employs TRBV9 and TRBJ2-7; D gene ambiguous. The CDR3 runs 12 residues. V was cut by 4 bases and J by 3 bases, with 8 bases left in between. Germline CDR1 and CDR2: SGDLS and YYNGEE. Here the CDR3 reads CASSPPNYEQYF. CDR3 DNA sequence: TGTGCCAGCAGCCCTCCGAACTACGAGCAGTACTTC. Full variable domain (outside the CDR3, taken from reference TRBV9 and TRBJ2-7): DSGVTQTPKHLITATGQRVTLRCSPRSGDLSVYWYQQSLDQGLQFLIQYYNGEERAKGNILERFSAQQFPDLHSELNLSSLELGDSALYFCASSPPNYEQYFGPGTRLTVT.